Following are 15 T cell receptor beta chains from one sample sequenced in a study of identical twins. Each CDR3 protein gets one entry after TCRdb re-called the 5' RACE reads with MiXCR. Counted here are 450,000 or so distinct CDR3 sequences, 24% occurring once; the ten biggest clones make up over 2.5%. The same specimen was also included in a second study, on T cells expressing NK-cell markers.

Sequencing was carried out using CD4+ T cells sorted from blood. These receptor sequences come from a woman between 18 and 29 years old in good health.

The rearrangement uses TRBV19 and TRBJ1-1; D uncertain. Germline CDR1 and CDR2: LNHDA and SQIVND (reference sequence). V dropped 3 bases and J dropped 1 base, with 6 bases sitting between them. The CDR3 loop spans 13 amino acids. The DNA for the CDR3 is TGTGCCAGTAGTATGTCCAAGAACACTGAAGCTTTCTTT. Protein product: CASSMSKNTEAFF.

Ten or more counts support this clonotype. This chain uses TRBV5-1 with TRBJ2-1; no clear D. V was trimmed by 0 bases and J by 3 bases, leaving 10 bases between them. CDR1 and CDR2 from the germline V gene are SGHRS and YFSETQ. The CDR3 is 15 residues long. The CDR3 coding sequence is TGCGCCAGCAGCTTGGGCGGCCGAAGCTACAATGAGCAGTTCTTC. Its translation: CASSLGGRSYNEQFF.

This clonotype was counted a few times. This rearrangement joins TRBV4-3 to TRBJ1-6; D perhaps matches TRBD1 (5 bases). Trimming removed 5 bases at V and 10 bases at J, with 18 bases between. Germline-derived CDR1 and CDR2 are LGHNA and YSLEER. The CDR3 contains 15 residues. CDR3 nucleotides: TGCGCCAGCAGCGTTGGACATCCAGCACGCTCACCCCTCCACTTT. The encoded protein is CASSVGHPARSPLHF.

The V and J genes are TRBV19 and TRBJ2-1; possible D gene TRBD2, 5 bases. Trimming left V 3 bases short and J 6 bases short, with 15 bases between. The germline CDR1 and CDR2 sequences are LNHDA and SQIVND (reference sequence). The CDR3 has 15 residues. CDR3 loop: CASSIMGAPGNEQFF. The CDR3 DNA is TGTGCCAGTAGTATTATGGGAGCTCCGGGCAATGAGCAGTTCTTC.

This rearrangement joins TRBV12-3 or TRBV12-4 to TRBJ1-1, with no clear D. The V end lost 5 bases, the J end lost 3 bases, and 10 bases lay between the germline ends. The CDR3 has 13 amino acids. In DNA, the CDR3 is TGTGCCAGCAGTACATATCTTCACACTGAAGCTTTCTTT. This codes for CASSTYLHTEAFF.

This clonotype has just a few counts. The chain couples TRBV25-1 to TRBJ2-3, with D hard to call. CDR1 and CDR2 (germline): MGHDK, SYGVNS. The V and J ends lost 5 bases and 0 bases respectively, with 15 bases between them. The CDR3 is 16 amino acids. The CDR3 reads CASSSRPASSTDTQYF. For the CDR3, the DNA is TGTGCCAGCAGTAGCCGTCCGGCGTCTAGCACAGATACGCAGTATTTT.

The V call is TRBV29-1, the J call TRBJ1-5; D is ambiguous. CDR1 is SQVTM and CDR2 is ANQGSEA in the germline V gene. V was trimmed by 4 bases and J by 0 bases, leaving 7 bases between them. The CDR3 runs to 13 residues. The CDR3 loop is CSVALNSNQPQHF. The CDR3 nucleotides read TGCAGCGTTGCCCTAAATAGCAATCAGCCCCAGCATTTT. Combining the CDR3 with reference TRBV29-1 and TRBJ1-5 gives the whole variable domain SAVISQKPSRDICQRGTSLTIQCQVDSQVTMMFWYRQQPGQSLTLIATANQGSEATYESGFVIDKFPISRPNLTFSTLTVSNMSPEDSSIYLCSVALNSNQPQHFGDGTRLSIL.

This clonotype has a handful of counts. J is TRBJ2-5 and V is TRBV12-3 or TRBV12-4; no firm D call. This CDR3 region has 11 residues. The V end lost 6 bases, the J end lost 4 bases, and 6 bases lay between the germline ends. CDR3 residues: CASSVLETQYF. CDR3 DNA: TGTGCCAGCAGCGTATTAGAGACCCAGTACTTC.

This clonotype was found a few times. V usage is TRBV5-1 and J usage is TRBJ2-5; 7 nucleotides align to TRBD1. This CDR3 comprises 15 residues. The V gene end was trimmed by 4 bases and the J gene end by 5 bases; junction bases not matched to a gene: 11. Germline CDR1 SGHRS, CDR2 YFSETQ. CDR3 nucleotide sequence: TGCGCCAGCAGCCAAAGGACAGGTTACCTGGAGACCCAGTACTTC. As protein: CASSQRTGYLETQYF.

This clonotype was detected a few times. This chain connects TRBV11-2 to TRBJ1-1, with unresolved D. The CDR3 has 13 amino acids. Trimming removed 0 bases at V and 7 bases at J, with 9 bases between. Germline CDR1 SGHAT, CDR2 FQNNGV. This chain's CDR3 is CASSLDRSYEAFF. The CDR3 DNA follows: TGTGCCAGCAGCTTAGATAGGTCGTATGAAGCTTTCTTT.

This clonotype came up a few times. The chain employs TRBV6-1 and TRBJ1-1; TRBD1 matches at 8 bases. This CDR3 contains 14 residues. The junction had 9 bases not matched to a gene; V was cut back by 6 bases and J by 6 bases. Germline CDR1 reads MNHNS; CDR2 reads SASEGT. CDR3 bases: TGTGCCAGCAGGGAGACAGGGGCGAGCGCTGAAGCTTTCTTT. Translating gives CASRETGASAEAFF.

This clonotype was observed a handful of times. The DNA of the CDR3 is TGCGCCAGCAGCTTACTTACTAGTTACTCTGGCGGGGAGCTGTTTTTT. Protein: CASSLLTSYSGGELFF. V and J are TRBV5-1 and TRBJ2-2, with D perhaps matching TRBD2 (5 bases). Trimming took off 2 bases at V and 7 bases at J, with 18 bases between the two ends. The CDR3 extends over 16 amino acids. The germline gives CDR1 SGHRS, CDR2 YFSETQ.

CDR3 loop: CASSRTGGIETQYF. CDR3 bases: TGTGCCAGCAGTCGGACAGGGGGCATAGAGACCCAGTACTTC. The chain has TRBV6-1 and TRBJ2-5; 11 positions match TRBD1. From germline, CDR1 is MNHNS and CDR2 SASEGT. CDR3 length: 14 amino acids. The V gene end was trimmed by 5 bases and the J gene end by 4 bases; junction bases not matched to a gene: 3.

The gene calls are TRBV20-1 and TRBJ2-7; 9 bases fit TRBD2. Trimming cost V 1 base and J 0 bases; bases outside gene matches: 1. CDR1 and CDR2 from the germline V gene are DFQATT and SNEGSKA (reference sequence). The CDR3 has 14 residues. The CDR3 is CSARGLADSYEQYF. The CDR3 DNA sequence: TGCAGTGCTAGAGGACTAGCGGACTCCTACGAGCAGTACTTC.

This clonotype came up a few times. The V and J genes are TRBV4-1 and TRBJ2-3; possibly TRBD1 for D (6 bases). V dropped 0 bases and J dropped 1 base, with 11 bases sitting between them. This CDR3 contains 16 residues. The germline gives CDR1 MGHRA, CDR2 YSYEKL. The CDR3 region has the DNA TGCGCCAGCAGCCAAGAGTTCAGGGGCGGCACAGATACGCAGTATTTT. Protein: CASSQEFRGGTDTQYF.